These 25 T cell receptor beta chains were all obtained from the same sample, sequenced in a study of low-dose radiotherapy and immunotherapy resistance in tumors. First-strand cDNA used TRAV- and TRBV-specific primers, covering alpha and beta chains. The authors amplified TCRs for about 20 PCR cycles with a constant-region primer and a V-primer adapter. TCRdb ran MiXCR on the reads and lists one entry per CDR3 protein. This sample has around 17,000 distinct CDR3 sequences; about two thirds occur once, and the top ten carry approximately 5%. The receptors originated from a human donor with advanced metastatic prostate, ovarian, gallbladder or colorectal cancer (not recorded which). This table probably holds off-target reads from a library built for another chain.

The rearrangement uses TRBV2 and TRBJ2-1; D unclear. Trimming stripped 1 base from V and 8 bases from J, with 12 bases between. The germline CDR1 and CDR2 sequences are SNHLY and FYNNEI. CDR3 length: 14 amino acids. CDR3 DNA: TGTGCCAGCAGTGAAGACGGCCCAGGTGATGAGCAGTTCTTC. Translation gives CASSEDGPGDEQFF.

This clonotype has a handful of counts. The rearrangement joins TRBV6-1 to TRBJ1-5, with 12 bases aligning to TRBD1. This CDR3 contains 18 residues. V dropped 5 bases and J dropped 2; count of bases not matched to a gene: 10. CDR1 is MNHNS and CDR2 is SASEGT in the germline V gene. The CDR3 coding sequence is TGTGCCAGCAGTCCCCGGGACAGGGGGCACCGTCGCAATCAGCCCCAGCATTTT. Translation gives CASSPRDRGHRRNQPQHF.

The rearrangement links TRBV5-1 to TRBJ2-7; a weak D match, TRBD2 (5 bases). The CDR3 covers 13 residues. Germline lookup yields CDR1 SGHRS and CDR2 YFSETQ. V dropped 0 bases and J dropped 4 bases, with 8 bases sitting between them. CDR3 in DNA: TGCGCCAGCAGCTTGGGACTACAGTACGAGCAGTACTTC. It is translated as CASSLGLQYEQYF.

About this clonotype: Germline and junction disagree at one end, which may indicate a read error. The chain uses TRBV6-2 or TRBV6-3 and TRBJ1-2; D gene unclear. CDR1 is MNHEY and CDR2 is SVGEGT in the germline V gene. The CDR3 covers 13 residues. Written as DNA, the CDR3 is TGTGCCAGCAGTCCCATCGGTGGTGGAGCAACACCATTC. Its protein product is CASSPIGGGATPF.

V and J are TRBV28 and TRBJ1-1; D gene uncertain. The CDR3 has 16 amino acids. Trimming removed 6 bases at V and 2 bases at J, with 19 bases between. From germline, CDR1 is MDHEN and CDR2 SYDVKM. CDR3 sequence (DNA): TGTGCCAGCAGCATTCCCGGGGTGACGGCCAACACTGAAGCTTTCTTT. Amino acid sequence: CASSIPGVTANTEAFF.

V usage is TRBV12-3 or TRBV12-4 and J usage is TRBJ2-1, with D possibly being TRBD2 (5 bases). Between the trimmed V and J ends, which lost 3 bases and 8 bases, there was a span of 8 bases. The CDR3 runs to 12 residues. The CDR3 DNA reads TGTGCCAGCAGTTTGGGGAGTTATGAGCAGTTCTTC. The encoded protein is CASSLGSYEQFF.

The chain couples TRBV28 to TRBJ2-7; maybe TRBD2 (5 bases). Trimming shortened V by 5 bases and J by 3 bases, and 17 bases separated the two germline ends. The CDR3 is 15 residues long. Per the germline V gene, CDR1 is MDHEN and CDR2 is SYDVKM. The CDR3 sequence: CASSTAGLVNYEQYF. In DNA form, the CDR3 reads TGTGCCAGCAGTACCGCCGGACTCGTTAACTACGAGCAGTACTTC.

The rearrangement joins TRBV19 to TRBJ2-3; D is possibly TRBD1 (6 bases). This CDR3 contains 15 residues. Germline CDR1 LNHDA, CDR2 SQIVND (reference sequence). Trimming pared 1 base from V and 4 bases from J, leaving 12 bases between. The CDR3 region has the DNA TGTGCCAGTAGTATAGCTCAGGGGAGCTCAGATACGCAGTATTTT. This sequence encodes CASSIAQGSSDTQYF.

The chain's CDR3 is CASSLTGGFAEAFF. In DNA form, the CDR3 reads TGTGCCAGCAGTTTGACAGGGGGCTTTGCTGAAGCTTTCTTT. The rearrangement links TRBV12-3 or TRBV12-4 to TRBJ1-1, with TRBD1 matching 10 bases. V shed 3 bases and J 6 bases; nucleotides not matched to a gene: 4. The length of the CDR3 is 14 residues.

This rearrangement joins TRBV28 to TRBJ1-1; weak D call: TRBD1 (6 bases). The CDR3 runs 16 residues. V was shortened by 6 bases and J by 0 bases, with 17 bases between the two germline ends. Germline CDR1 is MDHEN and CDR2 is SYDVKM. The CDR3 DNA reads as TGTGCCAGCAGAGGGGGGGGTATATACATGAACACTGAAGCTTTCTTT. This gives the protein CASRGGGIYMNTEAFF.

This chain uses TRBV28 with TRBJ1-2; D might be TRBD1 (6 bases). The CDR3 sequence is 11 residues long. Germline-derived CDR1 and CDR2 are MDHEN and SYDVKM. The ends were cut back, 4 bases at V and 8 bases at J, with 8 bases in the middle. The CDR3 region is CASSSQGGYTF. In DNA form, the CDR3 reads TGTGCCAGCAGTTCGCAGGGGGGCTACACCTTC.

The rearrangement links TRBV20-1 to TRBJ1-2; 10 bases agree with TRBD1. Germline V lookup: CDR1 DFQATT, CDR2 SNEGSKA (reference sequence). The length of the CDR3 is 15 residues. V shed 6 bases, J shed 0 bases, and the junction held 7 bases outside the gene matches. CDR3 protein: CSANGQGEANYGYTF. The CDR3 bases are TGCAGTGCGAACGGACAGGGGGAAGCTAACTATGGCTACACCTTC.

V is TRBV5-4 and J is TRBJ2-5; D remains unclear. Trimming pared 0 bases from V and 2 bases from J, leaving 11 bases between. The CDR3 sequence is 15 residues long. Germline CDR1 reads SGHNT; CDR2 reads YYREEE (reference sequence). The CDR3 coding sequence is TGTGCCAGCAGCTTGGGGGGTTTGGGGCAAGAGACCCAGTACTTC. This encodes CASSLGGLGQETQYF.

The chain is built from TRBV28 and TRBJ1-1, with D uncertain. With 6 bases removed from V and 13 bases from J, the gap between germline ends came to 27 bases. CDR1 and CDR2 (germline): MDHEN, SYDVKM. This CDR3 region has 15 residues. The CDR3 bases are TGTGCCAGCAGCCGAATGGGTACGACCAACAAAAAGGGTTTCTTT. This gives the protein CASSRMGTTNKKGFF. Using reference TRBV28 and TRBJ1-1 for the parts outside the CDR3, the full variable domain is DVKVTQSSRYLVKRTGEKVFLECVQDMDHENMFWYRQDPGLGLRLIYFSYDVKMKEKGDIPEGYSVSREKKERFSLILESASTNQTSMYLCASSRMGTTNKKGFFGQGTRLTVV.

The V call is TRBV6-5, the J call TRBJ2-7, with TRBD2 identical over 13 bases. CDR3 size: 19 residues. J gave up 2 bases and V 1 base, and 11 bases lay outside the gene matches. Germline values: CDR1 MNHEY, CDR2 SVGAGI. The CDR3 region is CASSYWGGLAGEGTYEQYF. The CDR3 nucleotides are TGTGCCAGCAGTTACTGGGGCGGACTAGCGGGAGAAGGGACCTACGAGCAGTACTTC.

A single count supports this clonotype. CDR3 residues: CASSSGWSNNEQFF. As DNA, the CDR3 is TGTGCCAGCAGTTCAGGATGGAGCAACAATGAGCAGTTCTTC. The V gene is TRBV2, the J gene TRBJ2-1; D remains ambiguous. Looked up from germline, CDR1 is SNHLY and CDR2 is FYNNEI. The CDR3 spans 14 residues. V lost 5 bases and J lost 5, with 13 bases in between.

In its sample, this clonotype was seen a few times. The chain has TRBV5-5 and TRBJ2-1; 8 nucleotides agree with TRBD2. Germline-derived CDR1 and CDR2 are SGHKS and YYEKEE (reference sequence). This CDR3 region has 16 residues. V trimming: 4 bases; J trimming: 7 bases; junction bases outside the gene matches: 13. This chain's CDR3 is CASSQTGGARWNEQFF. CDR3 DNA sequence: TGTGCCAGCAGCCAAACCGGGGGGGCCAGGTGGAATGAGCAGTTCTTC.

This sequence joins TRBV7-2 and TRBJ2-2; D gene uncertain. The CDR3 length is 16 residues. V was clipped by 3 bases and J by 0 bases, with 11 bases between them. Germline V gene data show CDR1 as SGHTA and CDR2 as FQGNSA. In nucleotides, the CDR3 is TGTGCCAGCAGCTTGCGGTCAGACGCGAACACCGGGGAGCTGTTTTTT. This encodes CASSLRSDANTGELFF.

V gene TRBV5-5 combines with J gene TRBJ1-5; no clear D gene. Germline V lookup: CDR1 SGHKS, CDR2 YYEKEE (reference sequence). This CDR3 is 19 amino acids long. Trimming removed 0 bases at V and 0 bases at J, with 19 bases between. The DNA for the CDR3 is TGTGCCAGCAGCTTGGCCCCTACGCGAACGGGGTATAGCAATCAGCCCCAGCATTTT. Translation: CASSLAPTRTGYSNQPQHF.

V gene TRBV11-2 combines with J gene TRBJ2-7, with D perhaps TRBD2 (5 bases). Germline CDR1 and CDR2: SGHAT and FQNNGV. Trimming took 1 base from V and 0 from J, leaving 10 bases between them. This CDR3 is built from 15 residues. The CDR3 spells CASSLGQGSSYEQYF. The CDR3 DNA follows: TGTGCCAGCAGCTTAGGCCAAGGGAGCTCCTACGAGCAGTACTTC.

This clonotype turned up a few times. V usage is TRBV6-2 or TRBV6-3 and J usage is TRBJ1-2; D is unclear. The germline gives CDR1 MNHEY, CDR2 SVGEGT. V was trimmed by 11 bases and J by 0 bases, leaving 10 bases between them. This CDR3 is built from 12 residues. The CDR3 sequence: CACSVSNYGYTF. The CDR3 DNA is TGTGCCTGCTCGGTTTCTAACTATGGCTACACCTTC.

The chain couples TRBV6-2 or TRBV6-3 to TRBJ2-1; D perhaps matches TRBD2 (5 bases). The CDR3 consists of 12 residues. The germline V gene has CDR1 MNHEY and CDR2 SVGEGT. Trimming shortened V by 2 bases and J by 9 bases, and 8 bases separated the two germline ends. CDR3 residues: CASSYIGGEQFF. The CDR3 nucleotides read TGTGCCAGCAGTTACATAGGAGGTGAGCAGTTCTTC.

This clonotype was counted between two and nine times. This chain's CDR3 is CASGVMGGRETQYF. DNA of the CDR3: TGTGCCAGCGGCGTGATGGGGGGCAGGGAGACCCAGTACTTC. This chain uses TRBV25-1 with TRBJ2-5; D could derive from TRBD1 or TRBD2 (6 bases each). Germline V gives CDR1 MGHDK, CDR2 SYGVNS. V gave up 8 bases and J gave up 5 bases, with 18 bases separating them. CDR3 length equals 14 residues. Full variable domain (rest looked up from reference TRBV25-1 and TRBJ2-5): EADIYQTPRYLVIGTGKKITLECSQTMGHDKMYWYQQDPGMELHLIHYSYGVNSTEKGDLSSESTVSRIRTEHFPLTLESARPSHTSQYLCASGVMGGRETQYFGPGTRLLVL.

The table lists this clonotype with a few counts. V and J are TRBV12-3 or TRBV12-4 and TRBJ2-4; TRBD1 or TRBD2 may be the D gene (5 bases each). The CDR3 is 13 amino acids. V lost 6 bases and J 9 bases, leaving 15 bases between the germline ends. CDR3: CASRPQGESIQYF. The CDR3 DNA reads TGTGCCAGCAGACCCCAGGGAGAGAGCATTCAGTACTTC.

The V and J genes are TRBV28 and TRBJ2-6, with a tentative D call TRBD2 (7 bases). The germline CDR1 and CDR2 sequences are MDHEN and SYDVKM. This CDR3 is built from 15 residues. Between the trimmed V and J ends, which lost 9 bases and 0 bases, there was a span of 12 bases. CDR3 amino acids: CASRGGSSGANVLTF. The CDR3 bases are TGTGCCAGTAGGGGGGGATCCTCTGGGGCCAACGTCCTGACTTTC.